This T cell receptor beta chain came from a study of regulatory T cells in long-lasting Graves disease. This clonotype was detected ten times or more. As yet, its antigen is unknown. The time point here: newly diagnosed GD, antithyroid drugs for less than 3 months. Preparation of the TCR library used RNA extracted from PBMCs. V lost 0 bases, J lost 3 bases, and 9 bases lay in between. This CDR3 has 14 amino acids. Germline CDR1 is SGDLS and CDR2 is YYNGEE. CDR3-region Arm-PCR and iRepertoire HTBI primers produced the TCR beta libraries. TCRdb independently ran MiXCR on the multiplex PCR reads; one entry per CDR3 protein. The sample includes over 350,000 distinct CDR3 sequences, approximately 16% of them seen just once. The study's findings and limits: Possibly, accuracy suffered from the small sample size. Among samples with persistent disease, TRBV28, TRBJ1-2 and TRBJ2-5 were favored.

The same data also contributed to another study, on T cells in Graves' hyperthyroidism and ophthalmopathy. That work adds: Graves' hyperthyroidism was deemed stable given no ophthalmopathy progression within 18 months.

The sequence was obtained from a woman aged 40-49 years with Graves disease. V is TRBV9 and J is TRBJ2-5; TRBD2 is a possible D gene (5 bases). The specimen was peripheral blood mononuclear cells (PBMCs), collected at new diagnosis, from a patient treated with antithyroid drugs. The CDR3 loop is CASSVATEEETQYF. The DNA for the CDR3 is TGTGCCAGCAGCGTAGCTACGGAGGAAGAGACCCAGTACTTC.